The 13 T cell receptor beta chains below all came from one sample that was sequenced in a study of CD8 T cells in ankylosing spondylitis. Study observations and caveats: Typical of ankylosing spondylitis blood, it appeared, was a TCR beta motif of about eight highly homologous variants.

Each CDR3 protein is one row after TCRdb ran MiXCR on the 5' RACE reads. This table has around 890,000 distinct CDR3 sequences, about 11% appearing once. No antigen has been assigned to these receptors. Sequenced input: blood, either unsorted or a sorted T cell fraction (not recorded which). All receptors come from a male donor with ankylosing spondylitis.

The chain has TRBV5-1 and TRBJ1-6, with no clear D. V gave up 4 bases and J gave up 3 bases, with 11 bases separating them. Germline lookup yields CDR1 SGHRS and CDR2 YFSETQ. The CDR3 consists of 15 residues. CDR3 sequence reads: CASSMGIYYNSPLHF. Here the CDR3 DNA reads TGCGCCAGCAGCATGGGGATCTACTATAATTCACCCCTCCACTTT.

This clonotype came up many times. V usage is TRBV6-4 and J usage is TRBJ2-3; 7 bases agree with TRBD1. CDR3 length: 15 amino acids. Trimming took 5 bases from V and 8 from J; bases not matched to a gene: 13. Looked up from germline, CDR1 is MRHNA and CDR2 is SNTAGT. The CDR3 loop reads CASSPDRANSGTQYF. In DNA form, the CDR3 reads TGTGCCAGCAGTCCTGACAGGGCAAATTCGGGTACGCAGTATTTT.

This clonotype has at least ten counts. The gene calls are TRBV28 and TRBJ1-1; 11 bases agree with TRBD1. Losses at the gene ends were 3 bases for V and 3 bases for J; bases not matched to a gene: 12. Looked up from germline, CDR1 is MDHEN and CDR2 is SYDVKM. The CDR3 spans 18 residues. CDR3 sequence: CASSFGWTGGATDTEAFF. The CDR3 coding sequence is TGTGCCAGCAGTTTTGGTTGGACAGGGGGCGCGACGGACACTGAAGCTTTCTTT.

CDR3 sequence: CASSASGGAYFRAEAFF. CDR3 bases: TGTGCCAGCAGCGCCTCGGGGGGCGCTTATTTTCGGGCTGAAGCTTTCTTT. V gene TRBV4-2 combines with J gene TRBJ1-1; TRBD1 is a possible D gene (6 bases). Trimming took 5 bases from V and 6 from J, leaving 25 bases between them. Germline V CDR1 and CDR2: LGHNA, YNFKEQ. CDR3 length: 17 amino acids.

The chain uses TRBV6-2 or TRBV6-3 and TRBJ1-5; no clear D gene. Germline values: CDR1 MNHEY, CDR2 SVGEGT. Between the trimmed V and J ends, which lost 7 bases and 5 bases, there was a span of 24 bases. The CDR3 has 17 amino acids. CDR3 sequence (DNA): TGTGCCAGCACCTTACAGCTGGGAGCGGGAGGAGATCAGCCCCAGCATTTT. Protein sequence: CASTLQLGAGGDQPQHF.

The rearrangement links TRBV7-2 to TRBJ2-7; D may be TRBD1 or TRBD2 (5 bases each). Trimming removed 3 bases from V and 2 bases from J, with 17 bases in between. Germline CDR1 and CDR2: SGHTA and FQGNSA. The CDR3 is made up of 16 amino acids. CDR3 in amino acids: CASSFGAPGTTYEQYF. The CDR3 DNA reads as TGTGCCAGCAGCTTTGGGGCCCCGGGGACCACCTACGAGCAGTACTTC. The full variable domain, its missing parts supplied by reference TRBV7-2 and TRBJ2-7, is GAGVSQSPSNKVTEKGKDVELRCDPISGHTALYWYRQSLGQGLEFLIYFQGNSAPDKSGLPSDRFSAERTGGSVSTLTIQRTQQEDSAVYLCASSFGAPGTTYEQYFGPGTRLTVT.

This clonotype was observed at least ten times. J is TRBJ2-1 and V is TRBV7-8, with D tentatively TRBD2 (6 bases). The CDR3 totals 16 residues. Germline loops: CDR1 SGHVS, CDR2 FQNEAQ. Deletions cut 7 bases from V and 0 bases from J, with 16 bases between. Here the CDR3 reads CASTKGGGISYNEQFF. The CDR3, as DNA: TGTGCCAGCACCAAGGGAGGAGGGATCTCCTACAATGAGCAGTTCTTC.

This clonotype showed up many times. The chain recombines TRBV20-1 with TRBJ2-7; D is possibly TRBD1 or TRBD2 (5 bases each). Per germline, CDR1 DFQATT and CDR2 SNEGSKA (reference sequence). This CDR3 region has 14 residues. Trimming cost V 5 bases and J 7 bases, with 21 bases left between them. The CDR3 loop is CSAQRDPNLGEQYF. Here the CDR3 DNA reads TGCAGTGCTCAACGGGACCCTAATCTTGGGGAGCAGTACTTC.

This clonotype occurred a few times. The rearrangement links TRBV29-1 to TRBJ2-3; perhaps D is TRBD1 or TRBD2 (7 bases each). Germline V gives CDR1 SQVTM, CDR2 ANQGSEA. V was pared by 7 bases and J by 2 bases, with 19 bases between. CDR3 size: 15 residues. Written as DNA, the CDR3 is TGCAGCGGCGCGGGGGCAGGGGGGTACACAGATACGCAGTATTTT. Amino acids: CSGAGAGGYTDTQYF.

This clonotype was found a few times. This rearrangement joins TRBV4-3 to TRBJ1-1; D may be TRBD1 (5 bases). The ends were cut back, 4 bases at V and 7 bases at J, with 22 bases in the middle. This CDR3 comprises 16 residues. CDR1 and CDR2 from the germline V gene are LGHNA and YSLEER. CDR3 nucleotide sequence: TGCGCCAGCAGCCCAGGCCTAGGGGAAAGGATAGGTGAAGCTTTCTTT. Translation: CASSPGLGERIGEAFF.

This clonotype was detected many times. V is TRBV29-1 and J is TRBJ2-7; a weak D match, TRBD2 (5 bases). This CDR3 spans 14 amino acids. The ends were cut back, 6 bases at V and 2 bases at J, with 17 bases in the middle. CDR1 SQVTM and CDR2 ANQGSEA come from the germline V gene. The CDR3 nucleotides are TGCAGCGTCGCGGACTTTCGTTCAACCTACGAGCAGTACTTC. Translating gives CSVADFRSTYEQYF.

The J gene is TRBJ2-1, the V gene TRBV4-3; D unresolved. V dropped 3 bases and J dropped 0 bases, with 3 bases sitting between them. CDR3 length: 13 amino acids. CDR1 is LGHNA and CDR2 is YSLEER in the germline V gene. The CDR3 spells CASSQYSYNEQFF. The CDR3 bases are TGCGCCAGCAGCCAGTACTCCTACAATGAGCAGTTCTTC.

The V call is TRBV7-9, the J call TRBJ1-2, with D perhaps TRBD1 (6 bases). CDR3 size: 14 residues. V was shortened by 4 bases and J by 2 bases, with 11 bases between the two germline ends. Germline CDR1 SEHNR, CDR2 FQNEAQ (reference sequence). CDR3 nucleotide sequence: TGTGCCAGCAGCTGGGATACAGGGAACTATGGCTACACCTTC. This translates into CASSWDTGNYGYTF.